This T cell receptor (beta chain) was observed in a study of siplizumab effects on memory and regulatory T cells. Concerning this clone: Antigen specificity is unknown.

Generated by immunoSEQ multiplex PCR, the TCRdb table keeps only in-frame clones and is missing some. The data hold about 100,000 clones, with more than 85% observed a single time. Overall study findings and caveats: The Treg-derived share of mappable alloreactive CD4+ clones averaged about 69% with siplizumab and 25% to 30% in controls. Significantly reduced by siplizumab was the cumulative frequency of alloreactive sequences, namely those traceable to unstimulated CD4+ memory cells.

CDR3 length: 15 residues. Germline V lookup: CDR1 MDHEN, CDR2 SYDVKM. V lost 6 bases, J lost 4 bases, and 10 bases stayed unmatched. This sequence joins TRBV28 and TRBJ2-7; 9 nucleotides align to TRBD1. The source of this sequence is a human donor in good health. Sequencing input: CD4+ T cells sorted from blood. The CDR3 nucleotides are TGTGCCAGCAGCACAGGGGGCGCGCATTCTTACGAGCAGTACTTC. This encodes CASSTGGAHSYEQYF.